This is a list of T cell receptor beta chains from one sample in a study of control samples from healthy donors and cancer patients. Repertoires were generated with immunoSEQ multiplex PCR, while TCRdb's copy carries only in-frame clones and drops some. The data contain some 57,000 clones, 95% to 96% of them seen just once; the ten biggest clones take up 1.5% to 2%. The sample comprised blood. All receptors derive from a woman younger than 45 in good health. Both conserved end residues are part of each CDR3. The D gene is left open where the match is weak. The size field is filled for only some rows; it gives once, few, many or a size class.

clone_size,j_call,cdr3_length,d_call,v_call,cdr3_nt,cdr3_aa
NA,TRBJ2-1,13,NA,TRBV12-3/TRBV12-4,TGTGCCAGCAGTTTCTTCGATTACAATGAGCAGTTCTTC,CASSFFDYNEQFF
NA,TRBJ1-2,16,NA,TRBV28,TGTGCCAGCAGTTTAGCCGACTCTATTGGGTTCCGCGGCTACACCTTC,CASSLADSIGFRGYTF
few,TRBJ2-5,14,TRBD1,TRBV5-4,TGTGCCAGCAGCTCGACAGGGTCTTGGGAGACCCAGTACTTC,CASSSTGSWETQYF
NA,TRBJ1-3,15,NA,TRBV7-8,TGTGCCAGCAGCCTACAACCACCCTCTGGAAACACCATATATTTT,CASSLQPPSGNTIYF
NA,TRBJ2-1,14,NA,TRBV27,TGTGCCAGCAGTTTTGAGGGATCCTACAATGAGCAGTTCTTC,CASSFEGSYNEQFF
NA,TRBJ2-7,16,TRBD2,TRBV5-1,TGCGCCAGCAGCTTGGGACTAGCGGGAGGCCTCTACGAGCAGTACTTC,CASSLGLAGGLYEQYF
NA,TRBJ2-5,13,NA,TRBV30,TGTGCCTGGACCGGGCTTGTCTCAGAGACCCAGTACTTC,CAWTGLVSETQYF
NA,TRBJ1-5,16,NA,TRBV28,TGTGCCAGCACCTCCGGCAGGGGCGCTAGCAATCAGCCCCAGCATTTT,CASTSGRGASNQPQHF
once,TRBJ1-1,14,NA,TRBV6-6,TGTGCCAGCAGTTACGGTGGGGCACACACTGAAGCTTTCTTT,CASSYGGAHTEAFF
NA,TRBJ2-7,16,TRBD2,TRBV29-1,TGCAGCGTTGAAGATGGGGGGGGACTAGCGCCCTACGAGCAGTACTTC,CSVEDGGGLAPYEQYF
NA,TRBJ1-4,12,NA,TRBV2,TGTGCCAGCAGTGTACAGGGTGAAAAACTGTTTTTT,CASSVQGEKLFF
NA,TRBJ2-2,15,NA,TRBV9,TGTGCCAGCAGCGTAGACGGGGCAAGCGGCGGGGAGCTGTTTTTT,CASSVDGASGGELFF
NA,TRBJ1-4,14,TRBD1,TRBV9,TGTGCCAGCAGCGAGGACAGGTATTCAGAAAAACTGTTTTTT,CASSEDRYSEKLFF
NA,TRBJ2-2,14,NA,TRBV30,TGTGCCTGGGGACACCTCGCGAACACCGGGGAGCTGTTTTTT,CAWGHLANTGELFF
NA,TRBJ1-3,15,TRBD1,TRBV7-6,TGTGCCAGCAGCCCCGACAGGGACTTACATACCACCATATATTTT,CASSPDRDLHTTIYF
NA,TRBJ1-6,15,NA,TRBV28,TGTGCCAGCAGTTTTCGGGGGGGGACTAATTCACCCCTCCACTTT,CASSFRGGTNSPLHF
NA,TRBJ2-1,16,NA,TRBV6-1,TGTGCCAGCAGTGAGATTTGGGACTCCTCCTACAATGAGCAGTTCTTC,CASSEIWDSSYNEQFF
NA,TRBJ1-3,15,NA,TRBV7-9,TGTGCCAGCAGCTTAGCTTCGGTTGATAGGAACACCATATATTTT,CASSLASVDRNTIYF
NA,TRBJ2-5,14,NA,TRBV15,TGTGCCACCGGGGGACGGGTATTCCAAGAGACCCAGTACTTC,CATGGRVFQETQYF
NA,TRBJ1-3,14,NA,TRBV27,TGTGCCAGCAGTCGGACGGAATCTGGAAACACCATATATTTT,CASSRTESGNTIYF
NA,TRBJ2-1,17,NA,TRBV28,TGTGCCAGCAGTCCCGACAGTGAGACGGGCGCCTACAATGAGCAGTTCTTC,CASSPDSETGAYNEQFF
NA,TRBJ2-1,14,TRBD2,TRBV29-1,TGCAGCGTTGAAGGCGGGACTATCTACAATGAGCAGTTCTTC,CSVEGGTIYNEQFF
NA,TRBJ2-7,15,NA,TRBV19,TGTGCCAGTAGTATCGGGACGGGTAGTACGTTGGAGCAGTACTTC,CASSIGTGSTLEQYF
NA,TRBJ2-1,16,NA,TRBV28,TGTGCCAGCAGGGAACTTTCCGGGCTGGGTTACAATGAGCAGTTCTTC,CASRELSGLGYNEQFF
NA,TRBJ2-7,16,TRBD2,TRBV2,TGTGCCAGCAGTCCGGGACTAGCGGGAGGGGGCTACGAGCAGTACTTC,CASSPGLAGGGYEQYF
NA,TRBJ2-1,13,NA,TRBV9,TGTGCCAGCAGCGTAGTTTCCGCGGCAGAGCAGTTCTTC,CASSVVSAAEQFF
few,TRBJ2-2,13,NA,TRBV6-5,TGTGCCAGCAAATCCATGGGCACCGGGGAGCTGTTTTTT,CASKSMGTGELFF
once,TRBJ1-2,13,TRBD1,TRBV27,TGTGCCAGCGGGGAGCTGGACAGGGGAGGCTACACCTTC,CASGELDRGGYTF
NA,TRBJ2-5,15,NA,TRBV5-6,TGTGCCAGCAGCTTGGTAGGCTTGGGGCAAGAGACCCAGTACTTC,CASSLVGLGQETQYF
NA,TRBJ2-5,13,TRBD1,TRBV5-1,TGCGCCAGCAGCCCGGGACAGCAAGAGACCCAGTACTTC,CASSPGQQETQYF
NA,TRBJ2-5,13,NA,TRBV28,TGTGCCAGCAGTTTAAGGGGGGCAGAGACCCAGTACTTC,CASSLRGAETQYF
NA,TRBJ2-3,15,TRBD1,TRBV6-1,TGTGCCAGCAGTGATTTGACAGGGGCCCCAGATACGCAGTATTTT,CASSDLTGAPDTQYF
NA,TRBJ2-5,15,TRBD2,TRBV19,TGTGCCAGTAGTCCCGGGACTAGCGGCGGAGAGACCCAGTACTTC,CASSPGTSGGETQYF
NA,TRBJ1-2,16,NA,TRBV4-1,TGCGCCAGCAGCCAAGATGTTAGACAGCAGCGCTATGGCTACACCTTC,CASSQDVRQQRYGYTF
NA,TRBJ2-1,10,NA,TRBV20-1,TGCAGTGCTAGAGTTGGTGAGCAGTTCTTC,CSARVGEQFF
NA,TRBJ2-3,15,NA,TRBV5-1,TGCGCCAGCAGCTTGGTAGGGGATAGCACAGATACGCAGTATTTT,CASSLVGDSTDTQYF
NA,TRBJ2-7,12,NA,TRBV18,TGTGCCAGCTCAAATCGGGATCGGCAGCAGTACTTC,CASSNRDRQQYF
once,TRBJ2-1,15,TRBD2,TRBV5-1,TGCGCCAGCAGCTTGCTCTCTAGCGGGAACAATGAGCAGTTCTTC,CASSLLSSGNNEQFF
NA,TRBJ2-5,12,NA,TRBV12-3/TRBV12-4,TGTGCCAGCAGTTTCTGTAGAGAGACCCAGTACTTC,CASSFCRETQYF
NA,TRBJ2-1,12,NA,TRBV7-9,TGTGCCAGCAGCTTAGAATTCAATGAGCAGTTCTTC,CASSLEFNEQFF
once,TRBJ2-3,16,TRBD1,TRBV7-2,TGTGCCAGCAGCTTAGCGGGGACAGCTAGCACAGATACGCAGTATTTT,CASSLAGTASTDTQYF
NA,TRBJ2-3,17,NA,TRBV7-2,TGTGCCAGCAGACCACCGGGACTGGGTTTGGGATTGGATACGCAGTATTTT,CASRPPGLGLGLDTQYF
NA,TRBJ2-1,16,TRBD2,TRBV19,TGTGCCAGTAGTCTCGTTGGGGGAGGGGCCTACAATGAGCAGTTCTTC,CASSLVGGGAYNEQFF
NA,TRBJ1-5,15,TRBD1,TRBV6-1,TGTGCCAGCAGTGACCCCGGACAGGGGAGGTGGCCCCAGCATTTT,CASSDPGQGRWPQHF
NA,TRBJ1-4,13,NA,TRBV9,TGTGCCAGCAGCCCCCGGACCCAGGGAAAACTGTTTTTT,CASSPRTQGKLFF